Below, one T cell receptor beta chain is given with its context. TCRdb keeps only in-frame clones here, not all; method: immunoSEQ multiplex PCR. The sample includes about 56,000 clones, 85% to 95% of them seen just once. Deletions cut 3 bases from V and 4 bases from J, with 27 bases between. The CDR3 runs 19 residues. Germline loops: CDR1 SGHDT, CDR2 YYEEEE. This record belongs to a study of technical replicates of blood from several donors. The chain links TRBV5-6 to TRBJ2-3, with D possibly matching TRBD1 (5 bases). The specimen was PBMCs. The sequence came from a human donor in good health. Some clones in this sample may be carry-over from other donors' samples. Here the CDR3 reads CASSSIIPDPGMVADTQYF. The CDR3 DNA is TGTGCCAGCAGCTCAATTATACCGGACCCAGGGATGGTAGCAGATACGCAGTATTTT.